These 3 T cell receptor beta chains came from one sample sequenced in a study of response to subunit inactivated influenza vaccine. One entry per CDR3 protein results from TCRdb running MiXCR on the RT-PCR reads. The sample yields 630,000 or so distinct CDR3 sequences, 15% to 17% seen once. The sample here was PBMCs from blood, taken roughly 12 days after vaccination. Receptors originate from a man in his forties or fifties who received an inactivated influenza vaccine.

V gene TRBV4-2 combines with J gene TRBJ2-1; TRBD2 matches at 14 bases. Germline V gene data show CDR1 as LGHNA and CDR2 as YNFKEQ. CDR3 length: 19 residues. Germline trimming cut 1 base from V and 1 base from J; bases unmatched to any gene: 6. CDR3 protein: CASSQVGTSGSGSYNEQFF. DNA for the CDR3: TGTGCCAGCAGCCAAGTGGGGACTAGCGGGAGTGGTTCCTACAATGAGCAGTTCTTC.

This clonotype was observed a few times. V and J are TRBV12-3 or TRBV12-4 and TRBJ1-6, with 8 bases lining up with TRBD1. CDR3 length: 13 amino acids. Trimming took 8 bases from V and 7 from J; bases not matched to a gene: 4. CDR3 loop: CASWTGWNSPLHF. CDR3 nucleotides: TGTGCCAGCTGGACAGGGTGGAATTCACCCCTCCACTTT.

There are many counts of this clonotype. The chain uses TRBV7-2 and TRBJ2-2; TRBD2 matches at 12 bases. This CDR3 is 17 amino acids long. Germline V gene sequence: CDR1 SGHTA, CDR2 FQGNSA. The V gene end was trimmed by 2 bases and the J gene end by 0 bases; junction bases not matched to a gene: 1. The CDR3 nucleotides read TGTGCCAGCAGCTTACTAGCGGGGGGGCCGAACACCGGGGAGCTGTTTTTT. Protein: CASSLLAGGPNTGELFF.